Each of the 16 T cell receptor beta chains below was sequenced from the same sample in a study of OX40 agonist ivuxolimab in advanced cancers. The method was immunoSEQ multiplex PCR; TCRdb's version includes in-frame clones alone and lacks a portion of them. This repertoire shows about 59,000 clones, 85% to 95% found once; its top ten account for roughly 20%. Sequences were derived from CD4+ or CD8+ T cells sorted from blood, sampled in a trial of the OX40 agonist ivuxolimab. All receptors come from an adult with an advanced solid tumor such as melanoma, head and neck, liver or kidney cancer.

The chain is built from TRBV6-5 and TRBJ2-1, with D possibly matching TRBD2 (7 bases). Germline CDR1 is MNHEY and CDR2 is SVGAGI. The CDR3 covers 13 residues. The V end was cut by 6 bases, the J end by 9 bases, with 15 bases between. CDR3 bases: TGTGCCAGCAGCTTACTAGGGGGGGCTGAGCAGTTCTTC. Translated: CASSLLGGAEQFF.

The CDR3: CSVEINTEAFF. The CDR3, as DNA: TGCAGCGTTGAGATTAACACTGAAGCTTTCTTT. V and J are TRBV29-1 and TRBJ1-1; D unresolved. Deletions cut 3 bases from V and 2 bases from J, with 4 bases between. The CDR3 has 11 residues. The V gene's germline CDR1 is SQVTM and CDR2 ANQGSEA. Based on the CDR3 plus reference TRBV29-1 and TRBJ1-1, the full variable domain is SAVISQKPSRDICQRGTSLTIQCQVDSQVTMMFWYRQQPGQSLTLIATANQGSEATYESGFVIDKFPISRPNLTFSTLTVSNMSPEDSSIYLCSVEINTEAFFGQGTRLTVV.

The chain has TRBV4-3 and TRBJ2-7, with TRBD1 matching 8 bases. J lost 3 bases, V lost 0 bases, and 7 bases had no gene match. Per the germline V gene, CDR1 is LGHNA and CDR2 is YSLEER. CDR3 length equals 16 residues. For the CDR3, the DNA is TGCGCCAGCAGCCAAGAAGGGGGACAGGATGTCTACGAGCAGTACTTC. Translated: CASSQEGGQDVYEQYF.

The chain recombines TRBV9 with TRBJ2-1, with a tentative D call TRBD2 (6 bases). Trimming took 0 bases from V and 2 from J, leaving 12 bases between them. This CDR3 comprises 16 residues. Germline CDR1 reads SGDLS; CDR2 reads YYNGEE. The DNA of the CDR3 is TGTGCCAGCAGCGTAGCTTTACTAGCCACCTACAATGAGCAGTTCTTC. It encodes CASSVALLATYNEQFF. Combining the CDR3 with reference TRBV9 and TRBJ2-1 gives the whole variable domain DSGVTQTPKHLITATGQRVTLRCSPRSGDLSVYWYQQSLDQGLQFLIQYYNGEERAKGNILERFSAQQFPDLHSELNLSSLELGDSALYFCASSVALLATYNEQFFGPGTRLTVL.

The chain recombines TRBV18 with TRBJ2-7, with 7 bases that match TRBD1. CDR3 length equals 15 residues. The germline CDR1 and CDR2 sequences are KGHSH and LQKENI. V was pared by 3 bases and J by 3 bases, with 8 bases of the junction left unmatched. In nucleotides, the CDR3 is TGTGCCAGCTCACCCTCAGTCCCAGGGGGCTACGAGCAGTACTTC. Protein: CASSPSVPGGYEQYF.

The chain links TRBV25-1 to TRBJ2-7; TRBD1 might be the D (5 bases). V shed 9 bases and J shed 5 bases, with 14 bases lying between them. CDR3 length: 12 amino acids. Germline V CDR1 and CDR2: MGHDK, SYGVNS. The CDR3 reads CARGPHHHEQYF. The CDR3 DNA reads as TGTGCCAGGGGGCCCCATCACCACGAGCAGTACTTC.

J is TRBJ1-3 and V is TRBV9; no definite D call. Germline values: CDR1 SGDLS, CDR2 YYNGEE. Trimming pared 3 bases from V and 0 bases from J, leaving 10 bases between. This CDR3 has 15 amino acids. CDR3 in DNA: TGTGCCAGCAGCGGGGATAGAGTCTCTGGAAACACCATATATTTT. Translated: CASSGDRVSGNTIYF.

V and J are TRBV25-1 and TRBJ1-5; D is perhaps TRBD1 (6 bases). The CDR3 has 15 amino acids. V dropped 2 bases and J dropped 1 base, with 9 bases sitting between them. In germline, CDR1 is MGHDK, CDR2 SYGVNS. The CDR3 here is CASSETGWSNQPQHF. For the CDR3, the DNA is TGTGCCAGCAGTGAAACAGGGTGGAGCAATCAGCCCCAGCATTTT.

V gene TRBV28 combines with J gene TRBJ1-3; D gene ambiguous. The CDR3 is 12 amino acids. V lost 3 bases and J 4 bases, leaving 4 bases between the germline ends. Germline V gene sequence: CDR1 MDHEN, CDR2 SYDVKM. CDR3 DNA: TGTGCCAGCAGTTTGGTCGGAAACACCATATATTTT. Protein: CASSLVGNTIYF.

The chain joins TRBV14 to TRBJ1-1; possible D gene TRBD1, 6 bases. This CDR3 spans 14 amino acids. V was trimmed by 4 bases and J by 7 bases, leaving 16 bases between them. Germline V gene lookup returns CDR1 SGHDN and CDR2 FVKESK. DNA of the CDR3: TGTGCCAGCAGCCGCCGACGGGGGGCGGGTGAAGCTTTCTTT. Translation gives CASSRRRGAGEAFF.

The J gene is TRBJ2-5, the V gene TRBV10-3, with 10 bases matching TRBD2. This CDR3 is built from 17 residues. Looked up from germline, CDR1 is ENHRY and CDR2 is SYGVKD. V was clipped by 4 bases and J by 1 base; unmatched bases: 9. CDR3 nucleotide sequence: TGTGCCATCAGTGCCAGCGGACTAGCGGCCCTCCAAGAGACCCAGTACTTC. Amino acids: CAISASGLAALQETQYF.

This sequence joins TRBV4-1 and TRBJ2-1, with 11 bases that match TRBD2. The CDR3 length is 18 residues. The trim removed 1 base at V and 4 bases at J, leaving 9 bases unmatched. The germline gives CDR1 MGHRA, CDR2 YSYEKL. In nucleotides, the CDR3 is TGCGCCAGCAGCCAAGGACTAGCGGGACGAGGAGCTTACAATGAGCAGTTCTTC. Its protein product is CASSQGLAGRGAYNEQFF.

This rearrangement joins TRBV27 to TRBJ2-7; the match to TRBD2 covers 9 bases. Per germline, CDR1 MNHEY and CDR2 SMNVEV (reference sequence). CDR3 length equals 15 residues. V shed 3 bases and J 0 bases; nucleotides not matched to a gene: 3. CDR3 protein: CASSFSSGSSYEQYF. Here the CDR3 DNA reads TGTGCCAGCAGTTTTAGTAGCGGGAGCTCCTACGAGCAGTACTTC.

This clone was seen more than once but under ten times. CDR3 region: CASSVGGGITEAFF. The CDR3 bases are TGTGCCAGCAGCGTAGGTGGAGGGATAACTGAAGCTTTCTTT. This sequence joins TRBV9 and TRBJ1-1; D gene ambiguous. V lost 0 bases and J lost 5, with 11 bases in between. CDR1 is SGDLS, CDR2 YYNGEE, per germline. This CDR3 spans 14 amino acids.

This chain connects TRBV5-4 to TRBJ1-2, with D hard to call. The CDR3 has 15 amino acids. CDR1 and CDR2 from the germline V gene are SGHNT and YYREEE (reference sequence). Trimming removed 0 bases at V and 8 bases at J, with 17 bases between. DNA of the CDR3: TGTGCCAGCAGCTTGGCTCCGGATTCTGTCTTCGGCTACACCTTC. Protein sequence: CASSLAPDSVFGYTF.

The genes are TRBV19 and TRBJ1-1; 8 bases line up with TRBD1. This CDR3 is built from 15 residues. Per germline, CDR1 LNHDA and CDR2 SQIVND (reference sequence). V lost 5 bases and J lost 4; bases outside the gene matches: 9. As DNA, the CDR3 is TGTGCCAGTAGTCCACAGGACAGGGAAGTCACTGAAGCTTTCTTT. It specifies CASSPQDREVTEAFF. Using reference TRBV19 and TRBJ1-1 for the parts outside the CDR3, the full variable domain is DGGITQSPKYLFRKEGQNVTLSCEQNLNHDAMYWYRQDPGQGLRLIYYSQIVNDFQKGDIAEGYSVSREKKESFPLTVTSAQKNPTAFYLCASSPQDREVTEAFFGQGTRLTVV.